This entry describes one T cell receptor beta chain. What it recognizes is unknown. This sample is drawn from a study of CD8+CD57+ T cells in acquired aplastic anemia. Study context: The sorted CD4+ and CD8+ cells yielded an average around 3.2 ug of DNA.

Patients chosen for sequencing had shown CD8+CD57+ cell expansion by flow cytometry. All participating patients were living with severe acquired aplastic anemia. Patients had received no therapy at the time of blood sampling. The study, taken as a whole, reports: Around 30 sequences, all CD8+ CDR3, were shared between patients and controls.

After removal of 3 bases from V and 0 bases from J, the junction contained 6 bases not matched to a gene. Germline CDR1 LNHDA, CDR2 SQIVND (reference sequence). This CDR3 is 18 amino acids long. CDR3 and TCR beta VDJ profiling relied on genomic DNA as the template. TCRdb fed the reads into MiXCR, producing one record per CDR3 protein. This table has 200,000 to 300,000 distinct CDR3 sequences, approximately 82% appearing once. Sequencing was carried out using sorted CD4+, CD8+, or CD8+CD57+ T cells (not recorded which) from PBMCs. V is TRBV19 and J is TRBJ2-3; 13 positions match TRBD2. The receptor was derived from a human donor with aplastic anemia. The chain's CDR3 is CASSIRGLAGASTDTQYF. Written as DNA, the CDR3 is TGTGCCAGTAGTATTCGAGGACTAGCGGGGGCTAGCACAGATACGCAGTATTTT.